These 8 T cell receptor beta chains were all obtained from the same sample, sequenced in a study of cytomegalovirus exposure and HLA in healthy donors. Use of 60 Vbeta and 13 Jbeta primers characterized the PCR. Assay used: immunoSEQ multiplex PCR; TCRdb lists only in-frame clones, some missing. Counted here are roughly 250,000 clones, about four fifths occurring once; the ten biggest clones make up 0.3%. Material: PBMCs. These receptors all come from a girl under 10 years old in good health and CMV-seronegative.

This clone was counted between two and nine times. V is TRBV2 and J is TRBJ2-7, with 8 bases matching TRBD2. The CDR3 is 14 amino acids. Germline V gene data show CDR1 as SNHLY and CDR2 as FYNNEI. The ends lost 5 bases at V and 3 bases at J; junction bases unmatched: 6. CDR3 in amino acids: CASSLAGKGYEQYF. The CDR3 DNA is TGTGCCAGCAGTTTAGCGGGAAAAGGCTACGAGCAGTACTTC.

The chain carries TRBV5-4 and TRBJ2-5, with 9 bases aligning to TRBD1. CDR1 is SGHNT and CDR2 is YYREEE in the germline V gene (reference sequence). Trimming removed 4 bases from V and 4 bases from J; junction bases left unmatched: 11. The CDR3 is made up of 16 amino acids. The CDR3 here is CASSPVGTGGIETQYF. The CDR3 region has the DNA TGTGCCAGCAGCCCGGTGGGCACAGGGGGCATAGAGACCCAGTACTTC.

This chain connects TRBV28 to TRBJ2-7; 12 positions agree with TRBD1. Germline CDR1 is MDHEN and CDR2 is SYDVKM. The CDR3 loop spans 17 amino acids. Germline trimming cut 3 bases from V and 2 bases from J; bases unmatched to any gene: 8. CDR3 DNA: TGTGCCAGCAGTTTCCCCGGGACAGGGGGCAGCCCCTACGAGCAGTACTTC. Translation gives CASSFPGTGGSPYEQYF.

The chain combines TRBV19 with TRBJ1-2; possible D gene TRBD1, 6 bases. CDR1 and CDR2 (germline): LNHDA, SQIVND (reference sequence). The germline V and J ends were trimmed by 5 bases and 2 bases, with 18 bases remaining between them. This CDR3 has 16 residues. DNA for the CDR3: TGTGCCAGTAGTTTTCAGGGGCCATTACCAAACTATGGCTACACCTTC. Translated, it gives CASSFQGPLPNYGYTF.

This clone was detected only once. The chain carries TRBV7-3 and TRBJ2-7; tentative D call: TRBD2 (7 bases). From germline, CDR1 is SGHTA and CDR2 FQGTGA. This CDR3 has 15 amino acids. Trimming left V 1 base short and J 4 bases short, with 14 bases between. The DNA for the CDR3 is TGTGCCAGCAGCTTAAGGCTAGGGGGGGCATACGAGCAGTACTTC. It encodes CASSLRLGGAYEQYF.

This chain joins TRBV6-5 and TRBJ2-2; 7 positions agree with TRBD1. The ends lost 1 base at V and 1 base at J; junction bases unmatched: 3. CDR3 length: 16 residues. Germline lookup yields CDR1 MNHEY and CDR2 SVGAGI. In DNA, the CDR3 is TGTGCCAGCAGTTACTTGACAGGGCGGAACACCGGGGAGCTGTTTTTT. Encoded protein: CASSYLTGRNTGELFF.

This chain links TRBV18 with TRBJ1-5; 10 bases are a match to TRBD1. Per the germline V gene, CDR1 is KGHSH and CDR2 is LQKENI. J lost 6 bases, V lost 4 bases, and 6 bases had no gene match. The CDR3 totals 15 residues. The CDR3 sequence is CASSQGQGMTQPQHF. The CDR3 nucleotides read TGTGCCAGCTCACAGGGACAGGGGATGACTCAGCCCCAGCATTTT.

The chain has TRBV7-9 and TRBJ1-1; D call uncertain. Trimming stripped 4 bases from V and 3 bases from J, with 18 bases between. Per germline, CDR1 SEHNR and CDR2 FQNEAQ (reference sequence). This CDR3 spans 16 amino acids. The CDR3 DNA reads TGTGCCAGCAGCTCGGAGGGAGGTGCGTCGGACACTGAAGCTTTCTTT. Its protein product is CASSSEGGASDTEAFF.